This T cell receptor (beta chain) was sequenced in a study of blood T cell repertoires in COVID-19. Study information: T cells, B-cell-depleted T cells, or PBMCs supplied cDNA or gDNA.

Authors' data handling: Amplifying reference gene primers gave estimates of nucleated cell counts. The protocol was immunoSEQ multiplex PCR, while the TCRdb copy is restricted to in-frame clones and leaves out a portion. V and J calls and clone size are given by that table; D and trimming were obtained from the DNA. This repertoire shows around 70,000 clones, 78% found once; its top ten account for roughly 16%. CDR1 and CDR2 from the germline V gene are WSHSY and SAAADI. This CDR3 region has 14 residues. Trimming removed 4 bases at V and 3 bases at J, with 9 bases between. The rearrangement uses TRBV10-2 and TRBJ1-4, with D unresolved. Sequenced: peripheral blood. The sequence was collected from a human donor in a cohort sampled during active COVID-19. The CDR3 protein is CASSARRANEKLFF. The CDR3 DNA follows: TGCGCCAGCAGTGCTAGGAGGGCTAATGAAAAACTGTTTTTT.